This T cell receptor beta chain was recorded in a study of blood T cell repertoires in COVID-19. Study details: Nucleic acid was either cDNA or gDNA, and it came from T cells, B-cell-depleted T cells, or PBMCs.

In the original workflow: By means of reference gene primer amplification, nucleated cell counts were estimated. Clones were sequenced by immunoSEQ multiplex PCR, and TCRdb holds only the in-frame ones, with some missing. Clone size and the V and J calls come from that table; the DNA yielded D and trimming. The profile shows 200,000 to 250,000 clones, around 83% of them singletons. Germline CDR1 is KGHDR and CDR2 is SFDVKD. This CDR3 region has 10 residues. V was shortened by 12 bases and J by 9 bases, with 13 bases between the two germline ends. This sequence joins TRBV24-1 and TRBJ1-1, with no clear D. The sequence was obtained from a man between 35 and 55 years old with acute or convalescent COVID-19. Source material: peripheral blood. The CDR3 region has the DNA TGTGCCCCCCATTTAGCGAAAGCTTTCTTT. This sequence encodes CAPHLAKAFF.